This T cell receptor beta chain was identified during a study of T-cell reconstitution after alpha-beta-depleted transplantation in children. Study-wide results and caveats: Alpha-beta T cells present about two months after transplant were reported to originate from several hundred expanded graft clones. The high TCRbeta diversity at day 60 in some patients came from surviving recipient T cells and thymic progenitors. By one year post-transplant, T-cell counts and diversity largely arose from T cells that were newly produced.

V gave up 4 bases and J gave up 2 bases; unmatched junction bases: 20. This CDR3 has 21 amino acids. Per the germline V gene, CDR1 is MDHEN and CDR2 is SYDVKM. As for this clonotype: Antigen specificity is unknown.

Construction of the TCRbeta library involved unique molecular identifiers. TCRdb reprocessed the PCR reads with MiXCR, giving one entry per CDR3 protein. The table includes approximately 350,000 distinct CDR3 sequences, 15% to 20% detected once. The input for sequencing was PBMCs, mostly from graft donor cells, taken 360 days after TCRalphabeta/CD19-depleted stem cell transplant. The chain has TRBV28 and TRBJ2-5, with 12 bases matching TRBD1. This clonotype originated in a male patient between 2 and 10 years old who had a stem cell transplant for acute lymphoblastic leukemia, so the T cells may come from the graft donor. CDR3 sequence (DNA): TGTGCCAGCAGTTCCCGGGACAGGGGGCAGGGTAGTAGCGGGGTACAAGAGACCCAGTACTTC. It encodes CASSSRDRGQGSSGVQETQYF. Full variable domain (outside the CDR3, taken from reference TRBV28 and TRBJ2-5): DVKVTQSSRYLVKRTGEKVFLECVQDMDHENMFWYRQDPGLGLRLIYFSYDVKMKEKGDIPEGYSVSREKKERFSLILESASTNQTSMYLCASSSRDRGQGSSGVQETQYFGPGTRLLVL.